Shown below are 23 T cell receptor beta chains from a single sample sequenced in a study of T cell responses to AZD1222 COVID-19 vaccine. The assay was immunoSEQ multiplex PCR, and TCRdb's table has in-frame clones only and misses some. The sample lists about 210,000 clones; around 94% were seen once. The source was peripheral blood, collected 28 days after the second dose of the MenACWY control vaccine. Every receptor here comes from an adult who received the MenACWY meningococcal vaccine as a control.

As DNA, the CDR3 is TGTGCCAGCAGCTTAGACACCACCGGGGAGCTGTTTTTT. This gives the protein CASSLDTTGELFF. The chain uses TRBV7-8 and TRBJ2-2; D not certain. Germline V lookup: CDR1 SGHVS, CDR2 FQNEAQ. The CDR3 runs to 13 residues. Trimming stripped 1 base from V and 4 bases from J, with 4 bases between.

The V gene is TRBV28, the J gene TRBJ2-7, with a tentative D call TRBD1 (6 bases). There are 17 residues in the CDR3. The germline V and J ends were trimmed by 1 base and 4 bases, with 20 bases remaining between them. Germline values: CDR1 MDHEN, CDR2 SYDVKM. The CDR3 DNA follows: TGTGCCAGCAGTTTATCCCCCCGACAGGACCTTCGATACGAGCAGTACTTC. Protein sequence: CASSLSPRQDLRYEQYF. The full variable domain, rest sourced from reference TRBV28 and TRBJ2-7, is DVKVTQSSRYLVKRTGEKVFLECVQDMDHENMFWYRQDPGLGLRLIYFSYDVKMKEKGDIPEGYSVSREKKERFSLILESASTNQTSMYLCASSLSPRQDLRYEQYFGPGTRLTVT.

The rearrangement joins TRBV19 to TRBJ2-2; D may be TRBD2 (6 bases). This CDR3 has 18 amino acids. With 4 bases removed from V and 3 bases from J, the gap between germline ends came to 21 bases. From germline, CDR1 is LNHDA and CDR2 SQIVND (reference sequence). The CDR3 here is CASSRGSSDSLYTGELFF. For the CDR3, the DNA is TGTGCCAGTAGTAGGGGGTCTAGCGATAGCCTCTACACCGGGGAGCTGTTTTTT. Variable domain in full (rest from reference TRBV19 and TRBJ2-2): DGGITQSPKYLFRKEGQNVTLSCEQNLNHDAMYWYRQDPGQGLRLIYYSQIVNDFQKGDIAEGYSVSREKKESFPLTVTSAQKNPTAFYLCASSRGSSDSLYTGELFFGEGSRLTVL.

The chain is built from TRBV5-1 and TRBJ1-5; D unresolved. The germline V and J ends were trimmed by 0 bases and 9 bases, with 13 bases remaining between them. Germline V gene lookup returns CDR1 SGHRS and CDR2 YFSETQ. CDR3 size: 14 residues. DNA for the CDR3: TGCGCCAGCAGCTTGGAACCGGGGATCTGGCCCCAGCATTTT. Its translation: CASSLEPGIWPQHF.

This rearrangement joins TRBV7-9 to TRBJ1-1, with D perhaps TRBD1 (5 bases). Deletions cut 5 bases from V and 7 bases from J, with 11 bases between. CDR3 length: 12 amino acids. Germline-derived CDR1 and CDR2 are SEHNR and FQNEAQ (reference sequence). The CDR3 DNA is TGTGCCAGCAGCCCAGACAGATTTGAAGCTTTCTTT. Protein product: CASSPDRFEAFF. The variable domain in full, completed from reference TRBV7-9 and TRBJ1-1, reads DTGVSQNPRHKITKRGQNVTFRCDPISEHNRLYWYRQTLGQGPEFLTYFQNEAQLEKSRLLSDRFSAERPKGSFSTLEIQRTEQGDSAMYLCASSPDRFEAFFGQGTRLTVV.

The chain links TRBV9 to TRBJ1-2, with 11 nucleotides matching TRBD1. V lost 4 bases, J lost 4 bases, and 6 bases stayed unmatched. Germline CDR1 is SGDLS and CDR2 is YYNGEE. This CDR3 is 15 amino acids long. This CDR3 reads CASSTGTGGTYGYTF. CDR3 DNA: TGTGCCAGCAGCACAGGGACAGGGGGAACCTATGGCTACACCTTC.

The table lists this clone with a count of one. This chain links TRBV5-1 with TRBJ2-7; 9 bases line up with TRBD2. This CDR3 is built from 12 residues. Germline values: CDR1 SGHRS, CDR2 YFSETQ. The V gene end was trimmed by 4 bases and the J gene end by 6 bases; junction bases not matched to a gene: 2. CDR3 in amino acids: CASSLSGSEQYF. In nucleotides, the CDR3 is TGCGCCAGCAGCCTTAGCGGGAGCGAGCAGTACTTC.

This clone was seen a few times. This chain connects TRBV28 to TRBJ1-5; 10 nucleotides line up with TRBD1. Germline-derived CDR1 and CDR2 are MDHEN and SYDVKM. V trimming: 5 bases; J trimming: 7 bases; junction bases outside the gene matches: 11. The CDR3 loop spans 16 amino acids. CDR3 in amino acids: CASSLLRQGARQPQHF. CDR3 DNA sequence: TGTGCCAGCAGTCTACTCCGACAGGGGGCCCGACAGCCCCAGCATTTT.

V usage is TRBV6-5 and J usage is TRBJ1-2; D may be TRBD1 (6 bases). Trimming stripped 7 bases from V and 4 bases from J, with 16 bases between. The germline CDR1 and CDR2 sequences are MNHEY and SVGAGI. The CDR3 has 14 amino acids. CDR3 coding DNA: TGTGCCAGCACCACGGTGGGGGCAGGCTATGGCTACACCTTC. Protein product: CASTTVGAGYGYTF.

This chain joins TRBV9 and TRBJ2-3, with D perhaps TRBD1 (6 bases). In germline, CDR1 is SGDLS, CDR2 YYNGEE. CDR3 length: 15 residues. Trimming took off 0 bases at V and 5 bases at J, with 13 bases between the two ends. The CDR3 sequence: CASSVGGRGRDTQYF. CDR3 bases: TGTGCCAGCAGCGTAGGGGGCAGGGGTCGAGATACGCAGTATTTT.

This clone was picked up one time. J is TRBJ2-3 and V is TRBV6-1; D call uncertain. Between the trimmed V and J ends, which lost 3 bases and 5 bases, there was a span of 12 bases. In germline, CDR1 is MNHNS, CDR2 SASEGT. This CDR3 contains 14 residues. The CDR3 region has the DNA TGTGCCAGCAGTGACGGCTCGTCGGTAGATACGCAGTATTTT. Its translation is CASSDGSSVDTQYF.

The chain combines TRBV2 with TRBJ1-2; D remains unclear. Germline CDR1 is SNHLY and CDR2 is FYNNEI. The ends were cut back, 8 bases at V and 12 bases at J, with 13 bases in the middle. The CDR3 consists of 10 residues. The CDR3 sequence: CASSDGVDTF. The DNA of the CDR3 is TGTGCCAGCTCGGACGGCGTTGACACCTTC.

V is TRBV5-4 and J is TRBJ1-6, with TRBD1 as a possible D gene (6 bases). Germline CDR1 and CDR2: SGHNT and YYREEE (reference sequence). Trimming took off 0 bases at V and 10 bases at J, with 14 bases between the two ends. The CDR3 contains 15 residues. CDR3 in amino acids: CASSLETGPVSPLHF. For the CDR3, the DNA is TGTGCCAGCAGCTTGGAGACAGGCCCCGTCTCACCCCTCCACTTT.

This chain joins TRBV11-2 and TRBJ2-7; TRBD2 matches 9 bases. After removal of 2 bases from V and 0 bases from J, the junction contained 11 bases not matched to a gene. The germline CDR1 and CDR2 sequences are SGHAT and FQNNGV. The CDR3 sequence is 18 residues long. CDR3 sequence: CASSLNPSTSGPSYEQYF. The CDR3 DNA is TGTGCCAGCAGCTTAAACCCCTCGACTAGCGGACCCTCCTACGAGCAGTACTTC.

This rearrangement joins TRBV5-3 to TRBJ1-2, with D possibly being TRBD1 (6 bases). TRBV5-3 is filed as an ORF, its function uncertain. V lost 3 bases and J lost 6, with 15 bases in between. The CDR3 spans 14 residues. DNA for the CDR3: TGTGCCAGAAGCTCCGGGGGGCAGGGTAATGGCTACACCTTC. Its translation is CARSSGGQGNGYTF.

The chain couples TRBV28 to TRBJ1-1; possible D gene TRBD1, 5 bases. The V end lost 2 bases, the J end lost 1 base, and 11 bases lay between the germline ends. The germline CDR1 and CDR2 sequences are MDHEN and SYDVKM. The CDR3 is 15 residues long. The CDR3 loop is CASSLEPGGNTEAFF. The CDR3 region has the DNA TGTGCCAGCAGTTTAGAACCCGGGGGGAACACTGAAGCTTTCTTT.

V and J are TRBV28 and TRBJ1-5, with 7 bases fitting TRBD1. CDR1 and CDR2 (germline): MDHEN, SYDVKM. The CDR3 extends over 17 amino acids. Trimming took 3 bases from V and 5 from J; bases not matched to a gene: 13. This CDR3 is CASSFPPAGGTDQPQHF. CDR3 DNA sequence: TGTGCCAGCAGTTTCCCCCCGGCAGGGGGTACGGATCAGCCCCAGCATTTT.

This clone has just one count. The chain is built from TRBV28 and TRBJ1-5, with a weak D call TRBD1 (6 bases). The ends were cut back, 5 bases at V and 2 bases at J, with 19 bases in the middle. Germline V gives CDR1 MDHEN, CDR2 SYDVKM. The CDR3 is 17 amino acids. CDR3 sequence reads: CASSPGTASGGNQPQHF. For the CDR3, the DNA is TGTGCCAGCAGTCCCGGTACCGCTTCAGGGGGCAATCAGCCCCAGCATTTT.

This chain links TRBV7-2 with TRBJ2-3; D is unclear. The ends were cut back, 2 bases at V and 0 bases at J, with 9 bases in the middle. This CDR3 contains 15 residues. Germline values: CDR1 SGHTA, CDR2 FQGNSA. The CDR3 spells CASSLSYFSTDTQYF. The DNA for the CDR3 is TGTGCCAGCAGCTTAAGCTATTTTAGCACAGATACGCAGTATTTT.

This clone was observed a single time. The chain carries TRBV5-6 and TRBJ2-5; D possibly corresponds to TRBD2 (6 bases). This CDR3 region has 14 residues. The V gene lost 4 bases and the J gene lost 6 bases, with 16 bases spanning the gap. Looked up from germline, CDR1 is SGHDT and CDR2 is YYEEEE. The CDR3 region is CASSKGAGIQTQYF. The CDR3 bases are TGTGCCAGCAGCAAGGGTGCGGGGATACAGACCCAGTACTTC.

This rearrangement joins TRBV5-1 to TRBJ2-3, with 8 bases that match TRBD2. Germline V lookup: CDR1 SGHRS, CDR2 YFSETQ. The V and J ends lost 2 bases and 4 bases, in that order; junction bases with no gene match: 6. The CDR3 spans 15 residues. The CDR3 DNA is TGCGCCAGCAGCTTTGACGGGAGGGCCCCAGATACGCAGTATTTT. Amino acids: CASSFDGRAPDTQYF.

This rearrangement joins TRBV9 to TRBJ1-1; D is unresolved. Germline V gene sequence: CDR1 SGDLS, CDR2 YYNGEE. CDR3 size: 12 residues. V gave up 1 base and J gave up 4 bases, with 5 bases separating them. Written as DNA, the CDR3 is TGTGCCAGCAGCGTATCCGGCACTGAAGCTTTCTTT. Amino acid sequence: CASSVSGTEAFF.

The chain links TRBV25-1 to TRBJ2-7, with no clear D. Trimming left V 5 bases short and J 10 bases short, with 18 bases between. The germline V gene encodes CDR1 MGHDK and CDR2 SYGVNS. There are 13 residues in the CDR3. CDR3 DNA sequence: TGTGCCAGCAGTTCGACGACGGTTCACGGACAGTACTTC. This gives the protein CASSSTTVHGQYF.